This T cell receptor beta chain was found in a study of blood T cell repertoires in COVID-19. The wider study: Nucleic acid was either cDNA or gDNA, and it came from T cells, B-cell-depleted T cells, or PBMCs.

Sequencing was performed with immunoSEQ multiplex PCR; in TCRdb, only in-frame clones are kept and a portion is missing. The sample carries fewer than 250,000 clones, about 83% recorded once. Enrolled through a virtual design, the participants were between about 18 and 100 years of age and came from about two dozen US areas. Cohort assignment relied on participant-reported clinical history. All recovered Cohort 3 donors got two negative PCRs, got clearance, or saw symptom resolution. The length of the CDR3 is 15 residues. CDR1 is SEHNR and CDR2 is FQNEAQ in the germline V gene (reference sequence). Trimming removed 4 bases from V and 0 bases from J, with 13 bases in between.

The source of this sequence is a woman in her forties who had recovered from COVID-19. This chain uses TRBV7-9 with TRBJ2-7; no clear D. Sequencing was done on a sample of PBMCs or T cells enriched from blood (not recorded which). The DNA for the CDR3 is TGTGCCAGCAGCTCCCCTGAGCTAGGCTCCTACGAGCAGTACTTC. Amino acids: CASSSPELGSYEQYF.